The clone carrying this T cell receptor (beta chain) was observed many times. This record comes from a study of T cells in Graves' hyperthyroidism and ophthalmopathy. This CDR3 is 12 amino acids long. Germline CDR1 reads SNHLY; CDR2 reads FYNNEI. The V end lost 2 bases, the J end lost 7 bases, and 8 bases lay between the germline ends. TCR beta CDR3 regions were amplified from RNA transcripts. An initial round of RT-PCR targeting the TCR CDR3 relied on the HTBI primer set. From the multiplex PCR reads, TCRdb called clonotypes with MiXCR, one entry per CDR3 protein. This table has about 380,000 distinct CDR3 sequences, less than 20% appearing once.

The origin of this receptor is a man younger than 35 with Graves' ophthalmopathy. The chain carries TRBV2 and TRBJ1-2, with D unresolved. The sequenced sample consisted of blood. In nucleotides, the CDR3 is TGTGCCAGCAGTGAAACGGGATCTGGCTACACCTTC. It is translated as CASSETGSGYTF. Complete variable domain (other parts from reference TRBV2 and TRBJ1-2): EPEVTQTPSHQVTQMGQEVILRCVPISNHLYFYWYRQILGQKVEFLVSFYNNEISEKSEIFDDQFSVERPDGSNFTLKIRSTKLEDSAMYFCASSETGSGYTFGSGTRLTVV.